The clone carrying this T cell receptor (beta chain) was observed a single time. This sample was included in a study of preoperative IRX-2 immunotherapy in early breast cancer. The repertoire was sequenced with immunoSEQ multiplex PCR; TCRdb's copy has only in-frame clones and lacks some. The sample has under 25,000 clones; around 95% are singletons. The V gene end was trimmed by 0 bases and the J gene end by 4 bases; junction bases not matched to a gene: 25. This CDR3 is 22 amino acids long. Germline assignment: CDR1 SGDLS and CDR2 YYNGEE. As to treatment: preoperative locoregional IRX-2 cytokine immunotherapy. This phase Ib study tested locoregional IRX-2 cytokine immunotherapy given before surgery.

The specimen comprised tumor tissue, sampled after IRX-2 immunotherapy. The J gene is TRBJ2-3, the V gene TRBV9; 8 bases are a match to TRBD2. The TCR was taken from a human donor with breast cancer. The CDR3 loop reads CASSVAISGTPNAGGLADTQYF. DNA for the CDR3: TGTGCCAGCAGCGTAGCCATAAGCGGGACGCCTAACGCGGGGGGTCTTGCAGATACGCAGTATTTT.